This TCR beta chain was captured by sequencing in a study of cytomegalovirus exposure and HLA in healthy donors. The PCR ran on 60 Vbeta and 13 Jbeta primers. Produced via immunoSEQ multiplex PCR; TCRdb's table is partial and in-frame only. The data hold some 150,000 clones, with 80% observed a single time. Points from the study as a whole: Most CMV-associated TCR beta chains were later found to appear HLA-restricted.

Concerning this clone: What it recognizes is unknown.

V shed 2 bases, J shed 2 bases, and the junction held 9 bases outside the gene matches. CDR3 size: 17 residues. Germline V gives CDR1 MNHEY, CDR2 SMNVEV (reference sequence). This chain joins TRBV27 and TRBJ1-5; 7 nucleotides align to TRBD1. This TCR derives from a man between 18 and 29 years old in good health and CMV-seropositive. The specimen sequenced was PBMCs. The CDR3 loop is CASSLTWDSLGNQPQHF. The CDR3 DNA reads as TGTGCCAGCAGTTTAACCTGGGACAGTTTGGGCAATCAGCCCCAGCATTTT.